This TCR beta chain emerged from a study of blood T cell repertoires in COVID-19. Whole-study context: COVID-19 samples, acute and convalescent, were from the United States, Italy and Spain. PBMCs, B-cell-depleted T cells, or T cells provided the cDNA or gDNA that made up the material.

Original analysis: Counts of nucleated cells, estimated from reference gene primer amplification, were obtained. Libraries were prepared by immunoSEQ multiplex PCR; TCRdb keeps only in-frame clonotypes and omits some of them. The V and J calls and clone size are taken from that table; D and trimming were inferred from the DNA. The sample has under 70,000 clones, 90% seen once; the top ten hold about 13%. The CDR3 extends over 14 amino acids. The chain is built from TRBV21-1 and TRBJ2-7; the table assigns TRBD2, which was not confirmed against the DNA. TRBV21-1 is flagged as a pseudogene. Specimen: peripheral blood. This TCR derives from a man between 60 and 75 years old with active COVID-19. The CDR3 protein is CASSKRGKWHEQYF. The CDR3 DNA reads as TGTGCCAGCAGCAAGCGCGGGAAATGGCACGAGCAGTACTTC.